This T cell receptor (beta chain) was sequenced for a study of cytomegalovirus exposure and HLA in healthy donors (dated by TCRdb to 2017 to 2019). General notes on the study: A later analysis indicated that the 95 to 150 validation repertoires were generated on the platform also employed for the 670 or so repertoires of the first cohort. The study aimed to test whether signatures of past pathogen exposure could be identified by cataloging public T cell receptors. In addition to the first cohort of approximately 670 subjects, a separate validation cohort of approximately 130 different subjects was used. To predict cytomegalovirus infection status, the study combined high-throughput TCR immunosequencing, statistical association of individual TCRs with disease status, and machine learning.

Paper-wide results and their limitations: Of the cluster scores, about 94% were above 0 in a later analysis, which found that TCRs clustered in the first cohort also tended to co-occur in the roughly 130 validation repertoires. The validation cohort had no HLA typing available for a later analysis, so co-occurrence within that cohort was assessed over all 120 or so repertoires. In vitro tests confirmed that a few of the cytomegalovirus-associated TCR beta chains recognize cytomegalovirus antigens. While some public TCRs were present in many individuals, most TCR sequences turned up only very rarely across donors. It was suggested by the authors that the approach could potentially be generalized to other disease states and immunological phenotypes. Cytomegalovirus status was reported to be diagnosed by the classifier with high specificity and sensitivity in both the original and validation cohorts. The study listed over 150 TCR beta chains as associated with cytomegalovirus.

Donors formed part of the validation cohort, which comprised over a hundred subjects and was distinct from the first cohort of 670 or so subjects. Library method: the immunoSEQ multiplex PCR assay. The source study handled its data this way. A statistical classification framework was built for diagnosing cytomegalovirus status from the catalog of TCR beta chain sequences. Not all clones reach the TCRdb copy of this immuneACCESS table, which keeps in-frame sequences only. Checked studies attribute under half of the gap to unresolved V genes and leave the rest unexplained. For V, J and clone size, that table is used; D and trimming come from the DNA. This sample comprises 130,000 or so clones, around 92% of them detected only once. The ten largest clonotypes hold around 3.1% of the sample. Regarding this clone: Its target antigen remains unknown. No base qualities exist here, and no much larger clone lies one base off it.

The specimen sequenced was PBMCs. The clonotype originates from a young man in good health and CMV-seronegative.

DNA sequence: TGTGCCAGTAATCCGGACAGGGGAGGCTATGGCTACACCTTC. This is translated as CASNPDRGGYGYTF. The rearrangement combines TRBV19 with TRBJ1-2; 9 junctional bases match TRBD1. The CDR3 numbers 14 residues from cysteine through phenylalanine. The kept DNA is CDR3 alone, 42 bases in frame from the first base. CDR1 and CDR2 were assigned from the germline V gene (reference sequence) as LNHDA and SQIVND. Trimming removed 7 bases from V and 4 bases from J; the gene matches leave 7 bases unexplained.